This TCR beta chain derives from a study of blood T cells in healthy people across ages. After removal of 5 bases from V and 1 base from J, the junction contained 5 bases not matched to a gene. The germline CDR1 and CDR2 sequences are KGHDR and SFDVKD. CDR3 length: 15 residues. The authors ran a second PCR of 7 to 11 cycles using a sample-barcoded 5' primer and a J-beta primer mix. MiXCR, run by TCRdb on the 5' RACE reads, gives a single entry per CDR3 protein. The table lists around 970,000 distinct CDR3 sequences, just over 50% of them singletons. The rearrangement joins TRBV24-1 to TRBJ2-5; TRBD1 matches at 8 bases. The receptor was isolated from a woman in her sixties in good health. Sequencing used blood. The CDR3: CATSGRDRRQETQYF. CDR3 in DNA: TGTGCCACCAGTGGAAGGGACAGGCGCCAAGAGACCCAGTACTTC.